This is a list of T cell receptor beta chains from one sample in a study of blood T cell repertoires in COVID-19. This table comes from immunoSEQ multiplex PCR, and its TCRdb copy is limited to in-frame clones, with some not included. The sample has 490,000 or so clones, more than 85% seen once. The sample comprised PBMCs or T cells enriched from blood (not recorded which). Source of these receptors: a woman aged 55-75 years who had recovered from COVID-19. Each CDR3 is given without its conserved first and last residue. D genes are given only for firm matches.

V gene: TRBV6-5
J gene: TRBJ2-2
D gene: .
CDR3 protein: ASSYWRENTGELF

V gene: TRBV23-1
J gene: TRBJ2-2
D gene: .
CDR3 protein: ASSLTPDRNTGELF

V gene: TRBV6-5
J gene: TRBJ1-5
D gene: TRBD1
CDR3 protein: ASSTYRGLGQPQH

V gene: TRBV19
J gene: TRBJ1-5
D gene: .
CDR3 protein: ASSKTGGQPQH

V gene: TRBV18
J gene: TRBJ1-4
D gene: .
CDR3 protein: ASSRGDGSNEKLF

V gene: TRBV5-1
J gene: TRBJ1-4
D gene: .
CDR3 protein: ASSLGHGDEKLF

V gene: TRBV4-1
J gene: TRBJ1-1
D gene: .
CDR3 protein: ASSGTPNTEAF

V gene: TRBV24-1
J gene: TRBJ2-1
D gene: .
CDR3 protein: ATSDTGPYNEQF

V gene: TRBV12-2
J gene: TRBJ1-5
D gene: .
CDR3 protein: ASRLDPTGNQPQH

V gene: TRBV7-2
J gene: TRBJ1-5
D gene: .
CDR3 protein: ASSFSYSNQPQH

V gene: TRBV2
J gene: TRBJ1-1
D gene: .
CDR3 protein: ASSPNFRGSEAF

V gene: TRBV19
J gene: TRBJ2-1
D gene: .
CDR3 protein: ASTRIGDVSYNEQF

V gene: TRBV5-1
J gene: TRBJ1-4
D gene: TRBD1
CDR3 protein: ASSFLGGDEKLF

V gene: TRBV4-1
J gene: TRBJ1-3
D gene: TRBD1
CDR3 protein: ASSQGLSRGPRNTIY

V gene: TRBV28
J gene: TRBJ1-1
D gene: .
CDR3 protein: ASSLWSKGARNTEAF

V gene: TRBV6-1
J gene: TRBJ2-1
D gene: TRBD1
CDR3 protein: ASSERPGGVNEQF

V gene: TRBV30
J gene: TRBJ1-4
D gene: .
CDR3 protein: AWSYRERNEKLF

V gene: TRBV2
J gene: TRBJ2-6
D gene: .
CDR3 protein: ASRQNLLSGANVLT

V gene: TRBV6-4
J gene: TRBJ1-6
D gene: TRBD1
CDR3 protein: ASSDGDRADSPLH

V gene: TRBV10-3
J gene: TRBJ1-6
D gene: .
CDR3 protein: AISEGLDRTLNSPLH

V gene: TRBV19
J gene: TRBJ1-3
D gene: .
CDR3 protein: ASSMILRRGSGNTIY

V gene: TRBV29-1
J gene: TRBJ2-7
D gene: TRBD1
CDR3 protein: SVEGQGSHEQY

V gene: TRBV30
J gene: TRBJ1-3
D gene: TRBD1
CDR3 protein: AWTQTGSGNTIY

V gene: TRBV30
J gene: TRBJ1-5
D gene: .
CDR3 protein: AWSASENQPQH

V gene: TRBV5-1
J gene: TRBJ1-2
D gene: .
CDR3 protein: ASSPRGGGYGYT

V gene: TRBV18
J gene: TRBJ1-1
D gene: TRBD1
CDR3 protein: ASSPGQGPNTEAF

V gene: TRBV6-5
J gene: TRBJ1-2
D gene: .
CDR3 protein: ASSYSLGRGGYT

V gene: TRBV19
J gene: TRBJ1-1
D gene: .
CDR3 protein: ASREAGRGAEAF

V gene: TRBV4-1
J gene: TRBJ1-4
D gene: .
CDR3 protein: ASSPGGRDEKLF

V gene: TRBV19
J gene: TRBJ1-4
D gene: .
CDR3 protein: ASIGLGARDEKLF

V gene: TRBV19
J gene: TRBJ2-3
D gene: TRBD1
CDR3 protein: ASSTGRTGGTDTQY

V gene: TRBV9
J gene: TRBJ1-6
D gene: TRBD1
CDR3 protein: ASSSTGLGSPLH

V gene: TRBV6-5
J gene: TRBJ1-5
D gene: TRBD1
CDR3 protein: ASRTGLGFNQPQH

V gene: TRBV4-2
J gene: TRBJ2-1
D gene: .
CDR3 protein: ASSQDWGVSEQF

V gene: TRBV10-2
J gene: TRBJ2-3
D gene: .
CDR3 protein: ASSVRDTDTQY

V gene: TRBV5-8
J gene: TRBJ1-2
D gene: TRBD1
CDR3 protein: ASSLQGAYGYT

V gene: TRBV5-5
J gene: TRBJ2-5
D gene: TRBD2
CDR3 protein: ASSSSSSGGARTQY

V gene: TRBV7-8
J gene: TRBJ2-1
D gene: TRBD2
CDR3 protein: ASSWGLANRNEQF

V gene: TRBV12-5
J gene: TRBJ1-6
D gene: .
CDR3 protein: ASGLHSPLH

V gene: TRBV5-3
J gene: TRBJ2-3
D gene: .
CDR3 protein: ARSLEEQGQDTQY

V gene: TRBV5-1
J gene: TRBJ1-2
D gene: .
CDR3 protein: ASSSQRSYGYT

V gene: TRBV19
J gene: TRBJ1-5
D gene: .
CDR3 protein: ASSILPLTNQPQH

V gene: TRBV5-1
J gene: TRBJ2-1
D gene: TRBD1
CDR3 protein: ASSLVPPGQGLGNEQF

V gene: TRBV30
J gene: TRBJ1-3
D gene: .
CDR3 protein: AWNRDKENTIY